These 25 T cell receptor beta chains originate from one sample sequenced in a study of blood T cell repertoires in COVID-19. Repertoires were generated with immunoSEQ multiplex PCR, while TCRdb's copy carries only in-frame clones and drops some. The sample consists of tens of thousands of clones, approximately 88% of them appearing once. Sequences were obtained from peripheral blood. The receptors come from a man older than 75 with active or convalescent COVID-19.

This clone was seen a handful of times. The chain employs TRBV3-1 (or the pseudogene TRBV3-2) and TRBJ2-5; 11 nucleotides match TRBD2. CDR1 LGHDT and CDR2 YNNKEL come from the germline V gene (reference sequence). The CDR3 runs to 16 residues. The trim removed 7 bases at V and 0 bases at J, leaving 7 bases unmatched. CDR3 DNA sequence: TGTGCCAGCACCACCGTAGCGGGGGGGTACCAAGAGACCCAGTACTTC. This translates into CASTTVAGGYQETQYF.

The V and J genes are TRBV2 and TRBJ1-3, with D unclear. V shed 4 bases and J shed 9 bases, with 7 bases lying between them. The germline V gene has CDR1 SNHLY and CDR2 FYNNEI. CDR3 length: 11 residues. CDR3 sequence: CASSVATTIYF. In nucleotides, the CDR3 is TGTGCCAGCAGTGTGGCCACCACCATATATTTT.

The V call is TRBV4-3, the J call TRBJ2-3; maybe TRBD2 (5 bases). Germline CDR1 reads LGHNA; CDR2 reads YSLEER. This CDR3 comprises 14 residues. V was cut by 0 bases and J by 4 bases, with 8 bases left in between. The CDR3 sequence is CASSQDVRADTQYF. The CDR3 DNA follows: TGCGCCAGCAGCCAAGATGTGCGGGCAGATACGCAGTATTTT.

This chain connects TRBV18 to TRBJ2-2; 7 positions agree with TRBD1. The length of the CDR3 is 16 residues. V dropped 3 bases and J dropped 5; count of bases not matched to a gene: 9. Per the germline V gene, CDR1 is KGHSH and CDR2 is LQKENI. In DNA form, the CDR3 reads TGTGCCAGCTCACCCCGACAGGGAAGGGAGACCGGGGAGCTGTTTTTT. Its translation is CASSPRQGRETGELFF.

J is TRBJ2-7 and V is TRBV28; D is ambiguous. V shed 6 bases and J shed 4 bases, with 7 bases lying between them. The CDR3 length is 11 residues. Germline assignment: CDR1 MDHEN and CDR2 SYDVKM. The CDR3 coding sequence is TGTGCCAGCAGGCAGGAATACGAGCAGTACTTC. Its translation is CASRQEYEQYF. Full variable domain (outside the CDR3, taken from reference TRBV28 and TRBJ2-7): DVKVTQSSRYLVKRTGEKVFLECVQDMDHENMFWYRQDPGLGLRLIYFSYDVKMKEKGDIPEGYSVSREKKERFSLILESASTNQTSMYLCASRQEYEQYFGPGTRLTVT.

This rearrangement joins TRBV11-2 to TRBJ2-2; 9 nucleotides match TRBD1. The CDR3 is made up of 15 amino acids. V lost 4 bases to trimming and J lost 7 bases; unmatched junction nucleotides: 7. Germline CDR1 is SGHAT and CDR2 is FQNNGV. CDR3 nucleotide sequence: TGTGCCAGCAGCTCGACGACAGGGGGTTACGGGGAGCTGTTTTTT. It is translated as CASSSTTGGYGELFF. Based on the CDR3 plus reference TRBV11-2 and TRBJ2-2, the full variable domain is EAGVAQSPRYKIIEKRQSVAFWCNPISGHATLYWYQQILGQGPKLLIQFQNNGVVDDSQLPKDRFSAERLKGVDSTLKIQPAKLEDSAVYLCASSSTTGGYGELFFGEGSRLTVL.

CDR3 bases: TGTGCCATCGAATCGGACACTGAAGCTTTCTTT. Translated: CAIESDTEAFF. The rearrangement uses TRBV7-9 and TRBJ1-1, with D unclear. In germline, CDR1 is SEHNR, CDR2 FQNEAQ (reference sequence). The ends were cut back, 10 bases at V and 3 bases at J, with 9 bases in the middle. The CDR3 runs 11 residues.

The chain links TRBV2 to TRBJ1-4; a weak D match, TRBD1 (5 bases). CDR1 is SNHLY, CDR2 FYNNEI, per germline. Between the trimmed V and J ends, which lost 6 bases and 4 bases, there was a span of 12 bases. CDR3 length equals 14 residues. CDR3: CASRRTRNNEKLFF. Here the CDR3 DNA reads TGTGCCAGCAGGCGGACAAGAAATAATGAAAAACTGTTTTTT.

This chain connects TRBV28 to TRBJ1-2; D is possibly TRBD1 (5 bases). Germline CDR1 and CDR2: MDHEN and SYDVKM. Trimming took off 3 bases at V and 5 bases at J, with 10 bases between the two ends. There are 13 residues in the CDR3. CDR3 sequence: CASSFRALYGYTF. CDR3 sequence (DNA): TGTGCCAGCAGTTTCAGGGCCCTATATGGCTACACCTTC.

This chain joins TRBV6-5 and TRBJ1-5; 11 bases are shared with TRBD1. The V gene's germline CDR1 is MNHEY and CDR2 SVGAGI. Trimming removed 7 bases from V and 5 bases from J; junction bases left unmatched: 7. The length of the CDR3 is 15 residues. Here the CDR3 reads CASTKDRGPYQPQHF. Here the CDR3 DNA reads TGTGCCAGCACCAAGGACAGGGGGCCGTATCAGCCCCAGCATTTT.

The genes are TRBV5-1 and TRBJ1-2, with TRBD1 matching 8 bases. Trimming took 3 bases from V and 7 from J; bases not matched to a gene: 11. Germline CDR1 SGHRS, CDR2 YFSETQ. This CDR3 is built from 15 residues. DNA of the CDR3: TGCGCCAGCAGCTCTACCGGGACAGGAACCCTTGGCTACACCTTC. Translation: CASSSTGTGTLGYTF.

This clone was counted between two and nine times. The chain couples TRBV4-1 to TRBJ2-7, with a weak D call TRBD2 (5 bases). CDR1 and CDR2 (germline): MGHRA, YSYEKL. CDR3 size: 14 residues. V dropped 1 base and J dropped 2 bases, with 9 bases sitting between them. The CDR3 DNA reads TGCGCCAGCAGCCAAGTTGGAGGAGCCTACGAGCAGTACTTC. It specifies CASSQVGGAYEQYF.

A few counts support this clone. This chain links TRBV15 with TRBJ2-3; 7 positions match TRBD1. The CDR3 is 15 residues long. V shed 3 bases, J shed 3 bases, and the junction held 6 bases outside the gene matches. Germline V lookup: CDR1 LNHNV, CDR2 YYDKDF (reference sequence). The CDR3 here is CATSRVRTGTDTQYF. The DNA of the CDR3 is TGTGCCACCAGCAGGGTTAGGACAGGAACAGATACGCAGTATTTT.

The chain employs TRBV25-1 and TRBJ2-5; TRBD2 aligns across 7 bases. The CDR3 has 15 residues. The V and J ends lost 4 bases and 7 bases, in that order; junction bases with no gene match: 12. Germline loops: CDR1 MGHDK, CDR2 SYGVNS. The CDR3 is CASSGSREGPGTQYF. Here the CDR3 DNA reads TGTGCCAGCAGTGGGTCCAGGGAGGGCCCGGGGACCCAGTACTTC.

The chain is built from TRBV10-3 and TRBJ1-4; 10 bases agree with TRBD1. The junction had 9 bases not matched to a gene; V was cut back by 3 bases and J by 5 bases. The CDR3 loop spans 17 amino acids. CDR1 ENHRY and CDR2 SYGVKD come from the germline V gene. Written as DNA, the CDR3 is TGTGCCATCAGTGACCGTGGGGACAGGGGAAAAAATGAAAAACTGTTTTTT. Encoded protein: CAISDRGDRGKNEKLFF.

V gene TRBV7-2 combines with J gene TRBJ2-7, with 7 bases matching TRBD2. CDR1 and CDR2 from the germline V gene are SGHTA and FQGNSA. V was pared by 2 bases and J by 5 bases, with 3 bases of the junction left unmatched. This CDR3 comprises 13 residues. The DNA of the CDR3 is TGTGCCAGCAGCTTATCCGGGACTAACGAGCAGTACTTC. It specifies CASSLSGTNEQYF.

This clone was recorded a few times. This sequence joins TRBV10-3 and TRBJ1-5; D call uncertain. The V and J ends lost 2 bases and 6 bases respectively, with 14 bases between them. This CDR3 is 15 amino acids long. Germline-derived CDR1 and CDR2 are ENHRY and SYGVKD. The CDR3 is CAISETKAVGQPQHF. CDR3 sequence (DNA): TGTGCCATCAGTGAGACCAAGGCGGTCGGTCAGCCCCAGCATTTT.

The chain uses TRBV11-2 and TRBJ2-1; 8 nucleotides agree with TRBD1. The germline CDR1 and CDR2 sequences are SGHAT and FQNNGV. After removal of 5 bases from V and 5 bases from J, the junction contained 5 bases not matched to a gene. The CDR3 totals 14 residues. CDR3 in amino acids: CASSQLQGDNEQFF. The CDR3 nucleotides are TGTGCCAGCAGCCAATTACAGGGGGACAATGAGCAGTTCTTC.

The chain carries TRBV12-3 or TRBV12-4 and TRBJ1-5; D unclear. V shed 6 bases and J shed 9 bases, with 15 bases lying between them. This CDR3 spans 13 amino acids. The CDR3: CASSQTEVGPQHF. CDR3 nucleotide sequence: TGTGCCAGCAGCCAGACGGAGGTAGGGCCCCAGCATTTT.

In this sample, this clone turned up once. The gene calls are TRBV4-2 and TRBJ2-1; maybe TRBD2 (6 bases). The CDR3 loop spans 17 amino acids. Germline lookup yields CDR1 LGHNA and CDR2 YNFKEQ. V was pared by 0 bases and J by 3 bases, with 15 bases between. The CDR3 reads CASSQDDQRAIYNEQFF. CDR3 bases: TGTGCCAGCAGCCAAGATGACCAGCGGGCGATCTACAATGAGCAGTTCTTC.

The chain combines TRBV18 with TRBJ1-1, with 9 bases fitting TRBD1. CDR3 length: 13 residues. Germline trimming cut 8 bases from V and 0 bases from J; bases unmatched to any gene: 1. Germline V gene sequence: CDR1 KGHSH, CDR2 LQKENI. The CDR3 reads CASTGGLNTEAFF. In DNA form, the CDR3 reads TGTGCCAGCACAGGGGGCCTGAACACTGAAGCTTTCTTT.

This clone was recorded only once. The chain is built from TRBV7-2 and TRBJ1-5, with 7 positions matching TRBD1. V shed 5 bases, J shed 9 bases, and the junction held 10 bases outside the gene matches. CDR3 length: 14 amino acids. CDR1 and CDR2 (germline): SGHTA, FQGNSA. The CDR3 sequence: CASSARQGLVPQHF. The CDR3 nucleotides are TGTGCCAGCAGCGCCCGACAGGGCTTGGTGCCCCAGCATTTT. Full variable domain (outside the CDR3, taken from reference TRBV7-2 and TRBJ1-5): GAGVSQSPSNKVTEKGKDVELRCDPISGHTALYWYRQSLGQGLEFLIYFQGNSAPDKSGLPSDRFSAERTGGSVSTLTIQRTQQEDSAVYLCASSARQGLVPQHFGDGTRLSIL.

This sequence joins TRBV12-3 or TRBV12-4 and TRBJ1-1; 7 bases match TRBD1. V lost 6 bases to trimming and J lost 4 bases; unmatched junction nucleotides: 5. The length of the CDR3 is 13 residues. CDR3 bases: TGTGCCAGCAGCCTACAGGGGTCCACTGAAGCTTTCTTT. Translating it yields CASSLQGSTEAFF.

The chain combines TRBV3-1 (or the pseudogene TRBV3-2) with TRBJ1-6; the D gene is possibly TRBD1 (5 bases). Trimming pared 0 bases from V and 2 bases from J, leaving 11 bases between. The CDR3 runs 17 residues. Germline assignment: CDR1 LGHDT and CDR2 YNNKEL (reference sequence). As DNA, the CDR3 is TGTGCCAGCAGCCAAGAGACGTGGGGGGCCTATAATTCACCCCTCCACTTT. This translates into CASSQETWGAYNSPLHF.

This clone was counted between two and nine times. The chain is built from TRBV5-1 and TRBJ2-1; 10 nucleotides line up with TRBD2. The V and J ends lost 0 bases and 10 bases, in that order; junction bases with no gene match: 7. Per germline, CDR1 SGHRS and CDR2 YFSETQ. This CDR3 is built from 15 residues. DNA of the CDR3: TGCGCCAGCAGCTTGGATGCTAGCGGGGGTTTGGAGCAGTTCTTC. This encodes CASSLDASGGLEQFF.